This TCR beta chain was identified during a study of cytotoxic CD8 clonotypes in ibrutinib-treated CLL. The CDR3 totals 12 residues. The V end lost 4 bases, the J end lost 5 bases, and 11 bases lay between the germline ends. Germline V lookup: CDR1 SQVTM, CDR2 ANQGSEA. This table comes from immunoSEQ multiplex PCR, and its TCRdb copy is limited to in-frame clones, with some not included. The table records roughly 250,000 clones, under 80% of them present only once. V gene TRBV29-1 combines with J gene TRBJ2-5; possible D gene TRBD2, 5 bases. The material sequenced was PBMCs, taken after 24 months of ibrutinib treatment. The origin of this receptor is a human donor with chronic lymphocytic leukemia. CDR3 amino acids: CSVVASGETQYF. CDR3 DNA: TGCAGCGTTGTAGCGTCGGGGGAGACCCAGTACTTC.